These T cell receptor beta chains were read from a single sample in a study of Ad26.COV2.S vaccination and SARS-CoV-2 variants. TCRdb's copy holds only in-frame clones and misses some; the assay was immunoSEQ multiplex PCR. The profile shows about 400,000 clones, 75% to 90% of them singletons. Sample: peripheral blood, taken in a trial of Ad26.COV2.S vaccine versus placebo. The receptors shown here come from a person aged 18-60 years who received the Ad26.COV2.S COVID-19 vaccine or a placebo. CDR3s leave out the opening cysteine and the closing phenylalanine or tryptophan. Size is omitted from some rows. Given values are once, few, many or a class for expanded clones.

-	TRBV9	TRBJ2-5	ASSARSGPQETQY
-	TRBV19	TRBJ1-5	ASSTSGGRNQPQH
-	TRBV29-1	TRBJ2-7	SVVIDLYEQY
-	TRBV6-5	TRBJ2-7	ASSLPGTVYEQY
-	TRBV7-9	TRBJ2-7	ASSLAWGNEQY
-	TRBV7-2	TRBJ1-3	ASSLETGAAGNTIY
-	TRBV20-1	TRBJ1-6	SASTGTLYNSPLH
-	TRBV28	TRBJ1-2	AILRGPYGYT
-	TRBV2	TRBJ2-5	ASRKGTRSPPQETQY
-	TRBV28	TRBJ1-2	ASSLQGAVYGYT
-	TRBV6-5	TRBJ2-2	ASTLGTIGELF
-	TRBV27	TRBJ1-5	ASSSGNQPQH
-	TRBV2	TRBJ2-7	ASSREKGSYEQY
-	TRBV28	TRBJ2-5	ASSAPTAQRHQETQY
-	TRBV13	TRBJ2-7	ASSLAGLYEQY
-	TRBV7-6	TRBJ2-6	ASSLGPGQGAVGNVLT
-	TRBV7-2	TRBJ1-4	ASSLAWGDEKLF
-	TRBV28	TRBJ2-7	ASSYPSPQTSREQY
once	TRBV19	TRBJ2-7	ASSIVGQGSYEQY
once	TRBV5-4	TRBJ2-3	ASSGGSGRIADTQY
-	TRBV15	TRBJ2-5	ATSRGSIVQGGETQY
-	TRBV27	TRBJ1-3	ASSFTSYGNTIY
-	TRBV7-3	TRBJ2-1	ASSPRAGGGYNEQF
-	TRBV3-1/TRBV3-2	TRBJ1-1	ASSSVGGTEAF
-	TRBV9	TRBJ2-2	ASSPHPLRTSGSGELF
-	TRBV25-1	TRBJ2-1	ASSEVGAGGLNEQF
-	TRBV5-4	TRBJ2-7	ASSSDTGGRY
-	TRBV5-1	TRBJ2-3	ASSLGVRTDTQY
-	TRBV6-5	TRBJ2-7	ASGDISYEQY
-	TRBV5-4	TRBJ1-6	ASSWDSSYNSPLH
-	TRBV19	TRBJ1-5	ASSADRERQPQH
-	TRBV27	TRBJ1-6	ASSLSWDSPLH
-	TRBV7-9	TRBJ2-2	ASSLTGVGELF
once	TRBV4-1	TRBJ1-1	ASSPSPGTEAF
-	TRBV30	TRBJ2-7	AWSPGTGGYEQY
-	TRBV7-2	TRBJ2-7	ASSPGGLSYEQY
-	TRBV9	TRBJ2-1	ASSVGLAEYNEQF
once	TRBV15	TRBJ2-3	ATSRGGRERADTQY
-	TRBV30	TRBJ1-5	AWSRGSNQPQH
-	TRBV4-1	TRBJ1-1	ASSINPGQNTEAF
-	TRBV19	TRBJ2-2	ASSTRTGELF